This T cell receptor (beta chain) was identified in a study of early stage breast cancer tumors. The repertoire was sequenced with immunoSEQ multiplex PCR; TCRdb's copy has only in-frame clones and lacks some. The sample yields about 34,000 clones, roughly four fifths seen once. Comments on this clone: This sample also contains other DNA sequences that code for the same CDR3.

Germline V CDR1 and CDR2: MNHEY, SMNVEV (reference sequence). With 4 bases removed from V and 2 bases from J, the gap between germline ends came to 11 bases. This CDR3 is 14 amino acids long. The V and J genes are TRBV27 and TRBJ1-1, with D tentatively TRBD1 (5 bases). The sample consisted of breast tumor tissue. The sequence came from a person aged 30 to 39 with breast cancer. CDR3 amino acids: CASSSGTANTEAFF. The CDR3 DNA reads TGTGCCAGCAGTTCCGGGACCGCTAACACTGAAGCTTTCTTT.